These 2 T cell receptor delta chains share one sample of origin, sequenced in a study of Vδ1+ human thymocytes. Study results and limitations: Thymic TRG and TRD repertoires appeared highly polyclonal.

RNA was extracted from the cells and then reverse transcribed. CDR3 amplicons came from multiplex PCR with pooled V-gene forward and constant-region reverse primers. TCRdb reanalysed the multiplex PCR reads with CATT. The sample lists about 58,000 delta-chain clones; about 15% were seen once. The antigens these receptors bind are not known. Sample: Vdelta1+ gamma-delta thymocytes from the thymus. Subset: FACS-sorted CD3+ TCRalphabeta- TCRVdelta1+ TCRVdelta2- thymocytes. These receptors were collected from a girl in the first two years of life who had congenital heart surgery.

The rearrangement links TRDV1 to TRDJ1, with TRDD3 matching over 11 bases. The CDR3 has 16 residues. Unmatched junction bases numbered 11, after V lost 3 bases and J lost 8 bases. In germline, CDR1 is TSWWSYY, CDR2 QGS. DNA of the CDR3: TGTGCTCTTGGGGAGCCCTACGACTGGGGGATAGGAAAACTCATCTTT. Residues: CALGEPYDWGIGKLIF.

The V and J genes are TRDV1 and TRDJ1, with 7 bases matching TRDD3. The germline gives CDR1 TSWWSYY, CDR2 QGS. This CDR3 has 20 amino acids. V shed 0 bases, J shed 7 bases, and the junction held 23 bases outside the gene matches. In DNA, the CDR3 is TGTGCTCTTGGGGAACTCCCGCTTCGGACAGGTGGGGGACAAGGTCTTAAACTCATCTTT. Translating it yields CALGELPLRTGGGQGLKLIF.